These 7 T cell receptor beta chains were all obtained from the same sample, sequenced in a study of beta chain features in type 1 diabetes. Study-level findings and limits: In every one of the four CD4+ subsets, TCRB CDR3s were moderately but significantly shorter in Type 1 diabetes patients.

No cognate antigen is known for these TCRs. As every portion of the isolated RNA was reverse transcribed, the sequencing read expressed TCRB transcripts. Profiled with immunoSEQ multiplex PCR; TCRdb holds only in-frame clones, not every one. The table has 100,000 to 150,000 clones, around 10% seen once. The sequencing sample was made of central memory CD4+ T cells from blood. These receptors all come from a man aged 25 to 40 with type 1 diabetes.

V gene TRBV19 combines with J gene TRBJ1-2; the D is unclear. V dropped 3 bases and J dropped 4 bases, with 9 bases sitting between them. Germline CDR1 reads LNHDA; CDR2 reads SQIVND (reference sequence). This CDR3 is built from 13 residues. The CDR3 DNA is TGTGCCAGTAGTATGGCACAGACCTATGGCTACACCTTC. It translates to CASSMAQTYGYTF. Complete variable domain (other parts from reference TRBV19 and TRBJ1-2): DGGITQSPKYLFRKEGQNVTLSCEQNLNHDAMYWYRQDPGQGLRLIYYSQIVNDFQKGDIAEGYSVSREKKESFPLTVTSAQKNPTAFYLCASSMAQTYGYTFGSGTRLTVV.

This clone was seen at least ten times. The chain combines TRBV7-3 with TRBJ2-4, with 8 bases fitting TRBD1. This CDR3 is built from 13 residues. The J segment lost 9 bases and the V segment lost 11 bases, leaving 12 bases of the junction unmatched. Germline V gives CDR1 SGHTA, CDR2 FQGTGA. The chain's CDR3 is CAGLKRTGCIQYF. The CDR3 nucleotides are TGTGCCGGATTAAAGAGGACAGGGTGCATTCAGTACTTC.

This clone turned up a few times. This chain connects TRBV30 to TRBJ2-2, with TRBD2 as a possible D gene (6 bases). The CDR3 sequence is 15 residues long. The germline gives CDR1 GTSNPN, CDR2 SVGIG (reference sequence). Trimming cost V 4 bases and J 4 bases, with 16 bases left between them. The CDR3 loop is CAWKKGAGLTGELFF. CDR3 DNA: TGTGCCTGGAAGAAGGGTGCGGGGCTCACCGGGGAGCTGTTTTTT.

The chain links TRBV29-1 to TRBJ1-2; TRBD1 might be the D (5 bases). The CDR3 spans 13 residues. V was trimmed by 3 bases and J by 0 bases, leaving 8 bases between them. CDR1 and CDR2 (germline): SQVTM, ANQGSEA. This CDR3 reads CSVEIGANYGYTF. CDR3 DNA: TGCAGCGTTGAGATAGGGGCTAACTATGGCTACACCTTC.

This clone was seen more than once but under ten times. The chain couples TRBV15 to TRBJ2-3; D remains ambiguous. Trimming stripped 3 bases from V and 6 bases from J, with 10 bases between. This CDR3 has 13 residues. Germline assignment: CDR1 LNHNV and CDR2 YYDKDF (reference sequence). CDR3 nucleotides: TGTGCCACCAGCAGCGAACTTTCGGATACGCAGTATTTT. Protein product: CATSSELSDTQYF.

The chain links TRBV6-5 to TRBJ1-6; no firm D call. From germline, CDR1 is MNHEY and CDR2 SVGAGI. This CDR3 is built from 15 residues. V was clipped by 0 bases and J by 5 bases, with 8 bases between them. The CDR3 nucleotides are TGTGCCAGCAGTTACTCGTCCCATGATAATTCACCCCTCCACTTT. Amino acids: CASSYSSHDNSPLHF.

This clone was found a few times. The chain uses TRBV18 and TRBJ2-3; 7 nucleotides agree with TRBD1. This CDR3 comprises 16 residues. Per germline, CDR1 KGHSH and CDR2 LQKENI. V lost 1 base to trimming and J lost 1 base; unmatched junction nucleotides: 5. The CDR3 DNA reads TGTGCCAGCTCACCACAGGGGGCGGGCGGCACAGATACGCAGTATTTT. As protein: CASSPQGAGGTDTQYF.